This TCR beta chain was captured in a study of T cells after yellow fever vaccination. Trimming pared 2 bases from V and 0 bases from J, leaving 19 bases between. The CDR3 spans 17 residues. The V gene's germline CDR1 is GTSNPN and CDR2 SVGIG (reference sequence). As for this clonotype: As yet, its antigen is unknown.

General observations from the study: After the booster, approximately 96% of CD4 and 75% to 90% of CD8 primary-response clones were re-detected. A weaker but faster secondary response was observed, peaking on day 5 versus 15.

Via MiXCR, TCRdb re-called the 5' RACE reads, giving one row per CDR3 protein. Altogether 620,000 or so distinct CDR3 sequences are present, about 12% being singletons, with the ten largest covering about 15%. The sequence was obtained from a man younger than 45 who received the YFV17D yellow fever vaccine. Material: PBMCs, obtained on the day of the yellow fever booster vaccination. The rearrangement links TRBV30 to TRBJ1-2, with TRBD1 as a possible D gene (5 bases). CDR3 DNA sequence: TGTGCCTGGAGTTGGATCGGGACCGCGCCCGCTAACTATGGCTACACCTTC. Protein sequence: CAWSWIGTAPANYGYTF.